Shown below are 19 T cell receptor beta chains from a single sample sequenced in a study of CD4 and CD8 cells across lung adenocarcinoma regions. TCRdb re-called the PCR reads with MiXCR, one entry per CDR3 protein. The sample carries about 10,000 distinct CDR3 sequences, 40% to 55% recorded once. The sample comprised CD8+ T cells from the margin of a lung tumor. Every receptor here comes from a male donor with lung adenocarcinoma. The CD4 and CD8 labels of this study may be unreliable.

In its sample, this clonotype ranks as medium-sized (0.01 to 0.1%). The V gene is TRBV27, the J gene TRBJ2-1; no reliable D call. The length of the CDR3 is 16 residues. Germline lookup yields CDR1 MNHEY and CDR2 SMNVEV (reference sequence). Trimming pared 6 bases from V and 6 bases from J, leaving 21 bases between. The CDR3 nucleotides read TGTGCCAGCAGGCCGTCCCGAGACTCATTTGCCAATGAGCAGTTCTTC. The encoded protein is CASRPSRDSFANEQFF.

This clonotype qualifies as medium-sized. The chain employs TRBV6-1 and TRBJ1-5; D not certain. The CDR3 has 14 residues. The germline V and J ends were trimmed by 2 bases and 1 base, with 6 bases remaining between them. Germline CDR1 MNHNS, CDR2 SASEGT. The CDR3 is CASSERESNQPQHF. The CDR3, as DNA: TGTGCCAGCAGTGAAAGGGAGAGCAATCAGCCCCAGCATTTT.

This rearrangement joins TRBV12-3 or TRBV12-4 to TRBJ2-1; the match to TRBD2 covers 10 bases. The CDR3 covers 15 residues. The V gene end was trimmed by 10 bases and the J gene end by 12 bases; junction bases not matched to a gene: 18. DNA of the CDR3: TGTGCCACCGCAGCGGGAGGGGCTGGCAACGATGCGCAGTTCTTC. This encodes CATAAGGAGNDAQFF.

This clonotype was observed once. The chain uses TRBV14 and TRBJ2-5; D perhaps matches TRBD1 (5 bases). The J call may not be correct, given that the DNA end is closer to TRBJ2-1. This CDR3 has 13 residues. CDR1 is SGHDN, CDR2 FVKESK, per germline. The chain's CDR3 is CASSQEARTKQFF. The DNA for the CDR3 is TGTGCCAGCAGCCAAGAGGCGAGGACAAAGCAGTTCTTC.

The rearrangement links TRBV6-1 to TRBJ2-1, with no clear D. The CDR3 length is 15 residues. Trimming stripped 6 bases from V and 0 bases from J, with 12 bases between. Germline lookup yields CDR1 MNHNS and CDR2 SASEGT. CDR3 in amino acids: CASRLTWNSYNEQFF. The CDR3 DNA follows: TGTGCCAGCAGACTCACTTGGAACTCCTACAATGAGCAGTTCTTC.

In its sample, this clonotype was seen many times. The V call is TRBV7-6, the J call TRBJ2-5; possibly TRBD2 for D (5 bases). CDR1 and CDR2 from the germline V gene are SGHVS and FNYEAQ. V dropped 2 bases and J dropped 5 bases, with 6 bases sitting between them. CDR3 length equals 12 residues. The CDR3 region has the DNA TGTGCCAGCAGCTTACGCGGGGAGACCCAGTACTTC. This encodes CASSLRGETQYF.

The rearrangement joins TRBV20-1 to TRBJ2-3, with TRBD2 matching 7 bases. The CDR3 sequence is 18 residues long. In germline, CDR1 is DFQATT, CDR2 SNEGSKA (reference sequence). The V gene end was trimmed by 0 bases and the J gene end by 0 bases; junction bases not matched to a gene: 12. CDR3 sequence: CSARDRGMRERSTDTQYF. The CDR3 DNA follows: TGCAGTGCTAGAGATCGGGGTATGCGGGAGAGGAGCACAGATACGCAGTATTTT.

Of note for this clonotype: Germline is not matched at one junction end, which may reflect a read error. The chain has TRBV6-1 and TRBJ2-5, with D tentatively TRBD2 (7 bases). This CDR3 spans 16 amino acids. The germline V gene encodes CDR1 MNHNS and CDR2 SASEGT. CDR3 region: CASSGNWGPGGETQYF. For the CDR3, the DNA is TGTGCCAGCAGTGGGAATTGGGGTCCGGGGGGCGAGACGCAGTACTTC.

A word on this clonotype: The junction shows a germline mismatch at one end, possibly a read error. V gene TRBV7-8 combines with J gene TRBJ2-4, with D possibly being TRBD2 (5 bases). Germline values: CDR1 SGHVS, CDR2 FQNEAQ. CDR3 length: 13 amino acids. CDR3 residues: CASSVPSTDIQYF. The CDR3 DNA reads TGTGCCAGCAGCGTCCCTAGCACAGATATTCAGTATTTC.

This chain uses TRBV7-2 with TRBJ2-3; tentative D call: TRBD2 (5 bases). The end of the DNA is better explained by TRBJ2-7, so the J call may be wrong. This CDR3 has 16 residues. Looked up from germline, CDR1 is SGHTA and CDR2 is FQGNSA. In nucleotides, the CDR3 is TGTGCCAGCAGCTTAGTACGTGCTAGCAGCACAGAGACGCAGTACTTC. Encoded protein: CASSLVRASSTETQYF.

This clonotype was seen once. This chain links TRBV6-5 with TRBJ2-7, with D perhaps matching TRBD1 or TRBD2 (5 bases each). This CDR3 spans 17 amino acids. V gave up 0 bases and J gave up 2 bases, with 17 bases separating them. CDR1 and CDR2 (germline): MNHEY, SVGAGI. The CDR3 DNA reads TGTGCCAGCAGTTACTCGGGTGCCGGGACGCGGACCTACGAGCAGTACTTC. It specifies CASSYSGAGTRTYEQYF.

This clonotype was observed a handful of times. The chain employs TRBV3-1 and TRBJ2-7; a weak D match, TRBD1 (6 bases). Deletions cut 3 bases from V and 0 bases from J, with 12 bases between. CDR1 LGHDT and CDR2 YNNKEL come from the germline V gene (reference sequence). This CDR3 has 15 amino acids. CDR3 DNA sequence: TGTGCCAGCAGCCAGAGGGGGTTGAGCTCCTACGAGCAGTACTTC. This translates into CASSQRGLSSYEQYF.

V is TRBV10-1 and J is TRBJ2-3, with 9 positions matching TRBD1. Germline V gene data show CDR1 as WNHNN and CDR2 as SYGVQD (reference sequence). V shed 6 bases and J 2 bases; nucleotides not matched to a gene: 18. The CDR3 totals 19 residues. The CDR3 region is CASRGTGTCGSRNTDTQYF. The CDR3 DNA sequence: TGCGCCAGCAGAGGGACAGGGACTTGCGGTAGCCGAAACACAGATACGCAGTATTTT.

This clonotype was seen at least ten times. This chain uses TRBV12-3 or TRBV12-4 with TRBJ2-3; 7 bases line up with TRBD2. The CDR3 has 14 amino acids. The junction had 10 bases not matched to a gene; V was cut back by 6 bases and J by 7 bases. CDR3 protein: CASSPRGGINTQYF. CDR3 sequence (DNA): TGTGCCAGCAGCCCCCGGGGAGGGATAAATACGCAGTATTTT.

By proportion, this clonotype is medium-sized (0.01 to 0.1%). The chain joins TRBV27 to TRBJ2-7; 13 bases map to TRBD2. The CDR3 is 20 residues long. CDR1 is MNHEY, CDR2 SMNVEV, per germline (reference sequence). J gave up 3 bases and V 1 base, and 15 bases lay outside the gene matches. The CDR3 sequence: CASSLWFQATSGRAGYEQYF. CDR3 coding DNA: TGTGCCAGCAGTTTATGGTTCCAGGCTACTAGCGGGAGGGCCGGCTACGAGCAGTACTTC.

This clonotype appeared a few times. The chain couples TRBV6-1 to TRBJ2-1; the D gene is possibly TRBD2 (6 bases). Germline V gene lookup returns CDR1 MNHNS and CDR2 SASEGT. The CDR3 sequence is 15 residues long. V lost 6 bases to trimming and J lost 5 bases, with 17 bases between them. The DNA of the CDR3 is TGTGCCAGCAGCGGAAACTGGGTAGCGGACAATGAGCAGTTCTTC. Amino acid sequence: CASSGNWVADNEQFF.

The chain combines TRBV6-1 with TRBJ2-3, with D possibly matching TRBD1 (6 bases). V was shortened by 2 bases and J by 12 bases, with 24 bases between the two germline ends. Germline V gene lookup returns CDR1 MNHNS and CDR2 SASEGT. The CDR3 spans 16 residues. The CDR3, as DNA: TGTGCCAGCAGTGAATACCCCTCGACAGGCGCAGAGACCCAGTATTTT. Translated: CASSEYPSTGAETQYF.

As for this clonotype: Because the CDR3 is missing its conserved closing phenylalanine or tryptophan, this is likely a read error. No DNA is shown, since the ends of the CDR3 on it are uncertain; the CDR3 is the one TCRdb lists. The chain combines TRBV29-1 with TRBJ2-1; the D call TRBD1 from the table was never checked on the DNA. Germline V CDR1 and CDR2: SQVTM, ANQGSEA. The CDR3 spans 20 residues, counting both ends. Here the CDR3 reads CSWEIQQPPGHGGAKLCTGH.

This clonotype turned up a few times. This chain connects TRBV11-2 to TRBJ2-1; TRBD2 aligns across 8 bases. This CDR3 comprises 15 residues. From germline, CDR1 is SGHAT and CDR2 FQNNGV. J was trimmed by 3 bases and V by 3 bases; bases with no gene match: 4. The CDR3 region is CASSFLAGGYNEQFF. Here the CDR3 DNA reads TGTGCCAGCAGCTTCCTGGCGGGGGGCTACAATGAGCAGTTCTTC.